Presented here are 18 T cell receptor beta chains from one specimen sequenced in a study of T cell responses to AZD1222 COVID-19 vaccine. Assay: immunoSEQ multiplex PCR; the TCRdb copy retains only in-frame clones and omits some. The data contain some 94,000 clones, around nine tenths of them singletons. The sample here was peripheral blood, taken 28 days after the second AZD1222 dose. The receptors stem from an adult who received the AZD1222 COVID-19 vaccine.

This chain links TRBV6-5 with TRBJ1-1, with no clear D. The CDR3 runs to 13 residues. V was clipped by 7 bases and J by 1 base, with 10 bases between them. Germline values: CDR1 MNHEY, CDR2 SVGAGI. CDR3 amino acids: CASTEHANTEAFF. The CDR3 coding sequence is TGTGCCAGCACCGAACACGCGAACACTGAAGCTTTCTTT.

This chain links TRBV5-6 with TRBJ1-5; D call uncertain. Germline V gene lookup returns CDR1 SGHDT and CDR2 YYEEEE. The CDR3 runs to 14 residues. The V end was cut by 2 bases, the J end by 8 bases, with 14 bases between. The CDR3 is CASSLIGRTEPQHF. DNA of the CDR3: TGTGCCAGCAGCTTAATTGGAAGGACGGAGCCCCAGCATTTT.

The gene calls are TRBV7-9 and TRBJ1-1; 9 bases match TRBD1. V dropped 5 bases and J dropped 7; count of bases not matched to a gene: 8. Germline values: CDR1 SEHNR, CDR2 FQNEAQ (reference sequence). The CDR3 runs to 14 residues. CDR3 region: CASSRGTGRDEAFF. The CDR3 DNA follows: TGTGCCAGCAGCCGAGGGACAGGGCGGGATGAAGCTTTCTTT.

The CDR3 loop reads CASRNTPATNEKLFF. CDR3 sequence (DNA): TGTGCCAGCAGGAATACACCGGCAACTAATGAAAAACTGTTTTTT. The chain couples TRBV28 to TRBJ1-4; the D is unclear. In germline, CDR1 is MDHEN, CDR2 SYDVKM. V shed 6 bases and J shed 0 bases, with 11 bases lying between them. The CDR3 totals 15 residues.

The chain carries TRBV7-6 and TRBJ1-6; D gene uncertain. Per germline, CDR1 SGHVS and CDR2 FNYEAQ. The CDR3 has 15 amino acids. Trimming stripped 3 bases from V and 8 bases from J, with 14 bases between. The CDR3 reads CASSLVGLADSPLHF. CDR3 in DNA: TGTGCCAGCAGCTTGGTCGGGCTGGCAGATTCACCCCTCCACTTT.

The chain uses TRBV2 and TRBJ2-5, with 8 bases fitting TRBD2. With V trimmed by 6 bases and J by 1 base, 4 bases remained unmatched. Germline CDR1 is SNHLY and CDR2 is FYNNEI. This CDR3 is built from 14 residues. The chain's CDR3 is CASSIAGSQETQYF. CDR3 coding DNA: TGTGCCAGCAGCATAGCGGGGAGCCAAGAGACCCAGTACTTC.

The CDR3 region is CASSQGDRSATDTQYF. The CDR3, as DNA: TGTGCCAGCAGCCAAGGGGACAGGTCCGCCACAGATACGCAGTATTTT. The rearrangement links TRBV4-2 to TRBJ2-3, with 8 bases matching TRBD1. V lost 1 base to trimming and J lost 2 bases; unmatched junction nucleotides: 5. The CDR3 covers 16 residues. Germline V gives CDR1 LGHNA, CDR2 YNFKEQ.

The CDR3 DNA reads TGTGCCAGCAGTTCAGACGGGAACACTGAAGCTTTCTTT. The encoded protein is CASSSDGNTEAFF. The V gene is TRBV7-9, the J gene TRBJ1-1; D unclear. The V gene lost 6 bases and the J gene lost 1 base, with 9 bases spanning the gap. The CDR3 has 13 residues. CDR1 and CDR2 (germline): SEHNR, FQNEAQ (reference sequence).

The CDR3 here is CSANLPDTQYF. CDR3 sequence (DNA): TGCAGTGCTAATCTCCCAGATACGCAGTATTTT. The V call is TRBV20-1, the J call TRBJ2-3, with D uncertain. The germline CDR1 and CDR2 sequences are DFQATT and SNEGSKA (reference sequence). The CDR3 totals 11 residues. V lost 4 bases to trimming and J lost 4 bases, with 6 bases between them.

This clone appeared once. This chain joins TRBV6-5 and TRBJ1-4; D uncertain. The CDR3 length is 15 residues. The V end lost 6 bases, the J end lost 0 bases, and 11 bases lay between the germline ends. Germline V lookup: CDR1 MNHEY, CDR2 SVGAGI. The CDR3 nucleotides are TGTGCCAGCAGGGGCAGTTCAACAACTAATGAAAAACTGTTTTTT. Translation: CASRGSSTTNEKLFF.

This sequence joins TRBV5-1 and TRBJ2-7; TRBD1 might be the D (6 bases). V was cut by 0 bases and J by 3 bases, with 10 bases left in between. The CDR3 has 14 amino acids. CDR1 is SGHRS, CDR2 YFSETQ, per germline. This CDR3 is CASSLAGENYEQYV. The CDR3 bases are TGCGCCAGCAGCTTGGCAGGGGAGAACTACGAGCAGTACGTC.

The chain joins TRBV12-5 to TRBJ1-2; D might be TRBD1 (6 bases). Germline assignment: CDR1 LGHNT and CDR2 FRNRAP. The length of the CDR3 is 13 residues. Trimming stripped 5 bases from V and 7 bases from J, with 14 bases between. This chain's CDR3 is CASGLGGVGGYTF. The CDR3 region has the DNA TGTGCTAGTGGTCTAGGGGGGGTTGGTGGCTACACCTTC.

J is TRBJ1-4 and V is TRBV5-1, with D possibly TRBD1 on 6 matching bases. The CDR3 extends over 15 amino acids. The germline gives CDR1 SGHRS, CDR2 YFSETQ. V lost 4 bases, J lost 7 bases, and 17 bases lay in between. The DNA for the CDR3 is TGCGCCAGCAGCCCTATAGCGGACAGTCGTGAAAAACTGTTTTTT. It is translated as CASSPIADSREKLFF.

The J gene is TRBJ1-5, the V gene TRBV2; D not certain. The CDR3 runs to 13 residues. The germline V gene encodes CDR1 SNHLY and CDR2 FYNNEI. Trimming shortened V by 5 bases and J by 3 bases, and 8 bases separated the two germline ends. CDR3 sequence reads: CASSPRVNQPQHF. In DNA form, the CDR3 reads TGTGCCAGCAGTCCCAGAGTCAATCAGCCCCAGCATTTT.

The rearrangement uses TRBV27 and TRBJ1-5; D not resolved. Germline V gene lookup returns CDR1 MNHEY and CDR2 SMNVEV (reference sequence). The CDR3 is made up of 16 amino acids. The V end was cut by 0 bases, the J end by 5 bases, with 14 bases between. The CDR3: CASSLSGSRRDQPQHF. CDR3 in DNA: TGTGCCAGCAGTTTATCGGGCAGCAGAAGGGATCAGCCCCAGCATTTT.

J is TRBJ1-3 and V is TRBV5-1, with D maybe TRBD1 (6 bases). Germline CDR1 SGHRS, CDR2 YFSETQ. This CDR3 has 15 residues. The V gene lost 3 bases and the J gene lost 2 bases, with 12 bases spanning the gap. CDR3 amino acids: CASSSTGLPGNTIYF. DNA for the CDR3: TGCGCCAGCAGCTCTACAGGGTTACCTGGAAACACCATATATTTT.

This sequence joins TRBV9 and TRBJ1-4, with D maybe TRBD1 (5 bases). Trimming took 7 bases from V and 4 from J, leaving 17 bases between them. This CDR3 region has 15 residues. The germline gives CDR1 SGDLS, CDR2 YYNGEE. This chain's CDR3 is CASARTDSSNEKLFF. The CDR3 DNA is TGTGCCAGCGCCCGAACCGACAGTAGTAATGAAAAACTGTTTTTT. Combining the CDR3 with reference TRBV9 and TRBJ1-4 gives the whole variable domain DSGVTQTPKHLITATGQRVTLRCSPRSGDLSVYWYQQSLDQGLQFLIQYYNGEERAKGNILERFSAQQFPDLHSELNLSSLELGDSALYFCASARTDSSNEKLFFGSGTQLSVL.

The chain links TRBV5-1 to TRBJ1-4, with D perhaps matching TRBD1 (5 bases). The germline CDR1 and CDR2 sequences are SGHRS and YFSETQ. Trimming took 4 bases from V and 7 from J, leaving 14 bases between them. The CDR3 contains 14 residues. In DNA, the CDR3 is TGCGCCAGCAGCCGACAAAATCAGGGTGAAAAACTGTTTTTT. This encodes CASSRQNQGEKLFF.